Listed below are T cell receptor beta chains from one sample, sequenced in a study of OX40 agonist ivuxolimab in advanced cancers. This table comes from immunoSEQ multiplex PCR, and its TCRdb copy is limited to in-frame clones, with some not included. The sample consists of about 79,000 clones, 90% to 95% of them appearing once. Source: CD4+ or CD8+ T cells sorted from blood, taken in a trial of the OX40 agonist ivuxolimab. The origin of the receptors is an adult with an advanced solid tumor such as melanoma, head and neck, liver or kidney cancer. CDR3s include the opening cysteine and the closing phenylalanine or tryptophan. The order of the fields is clone size, V gene, D gene, J gene, CDR3 DNA, CDR3 protein. The D gene is left open where the match is weak. Part of the rows lack a size; the others show once, few, many or a class for expanded clones.

NA	TRBV7-3	NA	TRBJ2-5	TGTGCCAGCAGCTTAGGGCCTCGGGAGACCCAGTACTTC	CASSLGPRETQYF
NA	TRBV7-8	TRBD2	TRBJ2-5	TGTGCCAGCAGCTTCTTTGCTTTCGGCGGGGGTGAAGAGACCCAGTACTTC	CASSFFAFGGGEETQYF
NA	TRBV27	TRBD2	TRBJ2-3	TGTGCCAGCAGTTTATTTCGGGGACTAGAGGGCACAGATACGCAGTATTTT	CASSLFRGLEGTDTQYF
NA	TRBV28	NA	TRBJ1-4	TGTGCCAGCAGACAGGATGCAACTAATGAAAAACTGTTTTTT	CASRQDATNEKLFF
NA	TRBV19	NA	TRBJ1-5	TGTGCCAGTAGGGTAGGGGGGGCCAATCAGCCCCAGCATTTT	CASRVGGANQPQHF
few	TRBV4-1	TRBD1	TRBJ1-6	TGCGCCAGCAGCCGACAGGGATACACCCTCCACTTT	CASSRQGYTLHF
once	TRBV4-1	TRBD1	TRBJ1-5	TGCGCCAGCAGCCAAGTTGACAGGGGGTCCTCTCAGCCCCAGCATTTT	CASSQVDRGSSQPQHF
NA	TRBV4-3	NA	TRBJ2-5	TGCGCCAGCAGCCAAGATCCTTCGGCGGGCCAAGAGACCCAGTACTTC	CASSQDPSAGQETQYF
NA	TRBV2	NA	TRBJ1-1	TGTGCCAGCAACTACTACACGGGTATGAACACTGAAGCTTTCTTT	CASNYYTGMNTEAFF
NA	TRBV11-2	NA	TRBJ2-3	TGTGCCAGCACCGACCCGGGACGCGTCACAGATACGCAGTATTTT	CASTDPGRVTDTQYF
NA	TRBV5-4	NA	TRBJ2-7	TGTGCCAGCAGCCCGAGGACAGGGAGGGTCGACGAGCAGTACTTC	CASSPRTGRVDEQYF
NA	TRBV5-1	NA	TRBJ2-7	TGCGCCAGCAGCCCGCCCTCCTACGAGCAGTACTTC	CASSPPSYEQYF
NA	TRBV7-8	NA	TRBJ2-3	TGTGCCAGCAGCTCGGTCCGGACAGAACTCACAGATACGCAGTATTTT	CASSSVRTELTDTQYF
NA	TRBV4-1	NA	TRBJ2-7	TGCGCCAGCAGCCCGGGCCTATCCTACGAGCAGTACTTC	CASSPGLSYEQYF
NA	TRBV4-2	TRBD1	TRBJ2-4	TGTGCCAGCAGCCATAACCCGGGACAGGGCCAAAACATTCAGTACTTC	CASSHNPGQGQNIQYF
NA	TRBV28	TRBD1	TRBJ2-1	TGTGCCAGTAAGAACAGGGGTGACAATGAGCAGTTCTTC	CASKNRGDNEQFF
NA	TRBV7-2	TRBD2	TRBJ2-4	TGTGCCAGCAGCTTGGTTCTAGCGGACATTCAGTACTTC	CASSLVLADIQYF
NA	TRBV28	NA	TRBJ1-4	TGTGCCAGCAGTTCGAGCACCCAGTCAAATGAAAAACTGTTTTTT	CASSSSTQSNEKLFF
NA	TRBV7-8	TRBD1	TRBJ1-1	TGTGCCAGCAGCCCGCCCCGGGACAGGGTTATGAACACTGAAGCTTTCTTT	CASSPPRDRVMNTEAFF
NA	TRBV4-3	TRBD2	TRBJ2-1	TGCGCCAGCAGCCAAGAAGAGGGGAGCGGGACGGAGGGCGGGTACAATGAGCAGTTCTTC	CASSQEEGSGTEGGYNEQFF
NA	TRBV6-4	NA	TRBJ2-3	TGTGCCAGCAGTGACTCTACTAGTCTCGATAGCACAGATACGCAGTATTTT	CASSDSTSLDSTDTQYF
NA	TRBV28	NA	TRBJ2-3	TGTGCCAGCACAGGGGATAACACAGATACGCAGTATTTT	CASTGDNTDTQYF
NA	TRBV5-1	NA	TRBJ1-2	TGCGCCAGCAGCTTGGTCCCAGAGGTCGACTATGGCTACACCTTC	CASSLVPEVDYGYTF
NA	TRBV27	NA	TRBJ2-7	TGTGCCAGCAGTCGGGCTACCTCCTACGAGCAGTACTTC	CASSRATSYEQYF
once	TRBV28	NA	TRBJ2-7	TGTGCCAGCGCCCGGGACGAGCAGTACTTC	CASARDEQYF
once	TRBV28	TRBD1	TRBJ1-1	TGTGCCAGCAGGTACAGGGGACTGAACACTGAAGCTTTCTTT	CASRYRGLNTEAFF
NA	TRBV4-3	NA	TRBJ1-1	TGCGCCAGCAGCCAAGCTAATCGGAGGGACACTGAAGCTTTCTTT	CASSQANRRDTEAFF
NA	TRBV5-6	TRBD2	TRBJ2-5	TGTGCCAGCAGCTTCTCTAGCGGGGTGAGAGAGACCCAGTACTTC	CASSFSSGVRETQYF
NA	TRBV2	NA	TRBJ2-3	TGTGCCAGCACCTGGGACAGCACAGATACGCAGTATTTT	CASTWDSTDTQYF
NA	TRBV15	NA	TRBJ1-3	TGTGCCACCAGCAGCTCTGGAAACACCATATATTTT	CATSSSGNTIYF
NA	TRBV19	NA	TRBJ2-3	TGTGCCAGTAGTAATGGGGAAGGTCCAGATACGCAGTATTTT	CASSNGEGPDTQYF
NA	TRBV15	NA	TRBJ2-7	TGTGCCACCAGCAGTGCCGACATGGGGCAGTACTTC	CATSSADMGQYF
NA	TRBV6-1	NA	TRBJ1-6	TGTGCCAGCAGTGCTGCGGAAAAACGTTCACCCCTCCACTTT	CASSAAEKRSPLHF
NA	TRBV7-6	TRBD2	TRBJ2-1	TGTGCCAGCAGCCCCGCGGGACTAGCGGGGGTCAGCTCCTACAATGAGCAGTTCTTC	CASSPAGLAGVSSYNEQFF
NA	TRBV28	TRBD1	TRBJ2-7	TGTGCCAGCAGTTACTGGACAGGGGGGAGCTCCTACGAGCAGTACTTC	CASSYWTGGSSYEQYF
NA	TRBV7-8	TRBD2	TRBJ2-4	TGTGCCAGCAGCACCGACCTTAGCGGGAGTCCCAAAAACATTCAGTACTTC	CASSTDLSGSPKNIQYF
NA	TRBV11-2	NA	TRBJ1-1	TGTGCCAGCAGCTCCCTGCTCACCCTGGGGACTGAAGCTTTCTTT	CASSSLLTLGTEAFF
NA	TRBV29-1	TRBD1	TRBJ2-3	TGCAGCGTCGCTGGACAGGGGGCTACAGATACGCAGTATTTT	CSVAGQGATDTQYF
NA	TRBV4-3	NA	TRBJ1-2	TGCGCCAGCAGCCCAGCCACAGGCTATGGCTACACCTTC	CASSPATGYGYTF
NA	TRBV19	NA	TRBJ1-1	TGTGCCAGCACGTTGGGACTGGGGAACACTGAAGCTTTCTTT	CASTLGLGNTEAFF
NA	TRBV5-1	TRBD1	TRBJ2-7	TGCGCCAGCAGCTTGAGTTTGAGAACCGGGACAGGGATATACGAGCAGTACTTC	CASSLSLRTGTGIYEQYF